One T cell receptor beta chain is described in this entry. No antigen is known for it. It was with 60 Vbeta and 13 Jbeta primers that the PCR ran. Some clones are missing from TCRdb's copy, which holds only in-frame ones; the method was immunoSEQ multiplex PCR. The data show some 190,000 clones, 70% to 80% seen once. The sample comes from a study of cytomegalovirus exposure and HLA in healthy donors. Study details: Ancestry clustering placed roughly four fifths of 300 to 400 genotyped donors in the Caucasian-associated cluster.

Each donor's status was that of a healthy bone marrow donor. There are 12 residues in the CDR3. Germline V CDR1 and CDR2: ENHRY, SYGVKD. V gave up 3 bases and J gave up 0 bases, with 3 bases separating them. Study results and caveats: While the bulk of TCR sequences proved rare, some public TCRs turned up in many donors. Reports showed the classifier diagnosing cytomegalovirus status with high specificity and sensitivity.

Material: PBMCs. The receptor comes from a woman aged 25 to 45 in good health and CMV-seropositive. The chain couples TRBV10-3 to TRBJ2-7, with unresolved D. CDR3 loop: CAISDNSYEQYF. CDR3 nucleotides: TGTGCCATCAGTGATAACTCCTACGAGCAGTACTTC.